The 12 T cell receptor beta chains below all came from one sample that was sequenced in a study of blood T cells in healthy people across ages. A second PCR of roughly 7 to 11 cycles used a sample-barcoded 5' primer and a J-beta primer mix. TCRdb independently ran MiXCR on the 5' RACE reads; one entry per CDR3 protein. Among approximately 780,000 distinct CDR3 sequences listed, 20% to 30% were seen once. The same data also contributed to another study, on T cells of mothers and their children.

What was sequenced was blood. The receptors come from a boy between 10 and 17 years old in good health.

V is TRBV5-1 and J is TRBJ1-1; D unresolved. CDR1 is SGHRS and CDR2 is YFSETQ in the germline V gene. This CDR3 is 14 amino acids long. The germline V and J ends were trimmed by 5 bases and 6 bases, with 17 bases remaining between them. CDR3 sequence: CASSYRGDRSEAFF. The CDR3 DNA is TGCGCCAGCAGTTACCGGGGAGATCGTTCTGAAGCTTTCTTT.

This clonotype was seen more than once but under ten times. CDR3 nucleotides: TGCAGCGTTGACGGGGGGCGCAGGAACATTCAGTACTTC. This encodes CSVDGGRRNIQYF. The chain carries TRBV29-1 and TRBJ2-4; TRBD2 might be the D (7 bases). V lost 3 bases to trimming and J lost 7 bases, with 13 bases between them. The CDR3 runs 13 residues. Germline V gene lookup returns CDR1 SQVTM and CDR2 ANQGSEA.

The chain uses TRBV4-2 and TRBJ2-5; TRBD2 matches at 7 bases. The junction had 6 bases not matched to a gene; V was cut back by 0 bases and J by 5 bases. The CDR3 spans 15 residues. Germline assignment: CDR1 LGHNA and CDR2 YNFKEQ. The CDR3 sequence is CASSQEFWGGETQYF. The CDR3 DNA follows: TGTGCCAGCAGCCAAGAATTCTGGGGGGGGGAGACCCAGTACTTC.

The rearrangement uses TRBV30 and TRBJ2-6; D gene uncertain. The CDR3 loop spans 14 amino acids. The V end lost 2 bases, the J end lost 4 bases, and 9 bases lay between the germline ends. Germline CDR1 and CDR2: GTSNPN and SVGIG (reference sequence). The CDR3 DNA reads TGTGCCTGGAGTTCCCAATCAGGGGCCAACGTCCTGACTTTC. This gives the protein CAWSSQSGANVLTF.

This clonotype has just a few counts. J is TRBJ1-4 and V is TRBV10-3; 7 bases fit TRBD1. Losses at the gene ends were 8 bases for V and 4 bases for J; bases not matched to a gene: 4. CDR1 is ENHRY and CDR2 is SYGVKD in the germline V gene. The CDR3 has 13 residues. CDR3 sequence reads: CAIGQEYNEKLFF. As DNA, the CDR3 is TGTGCCATCGGACAGGAATATAATGAAAAACTGTTTTTT.

For the CDR3, the DNA is TGTGCCAGCAGCCGAACGGGACAGGTCTATGGCTACACCTTC. Translating gives CASSRTGQVYGYTF. This chain joins TRBV14 and TRBJ1-2; 8 bases match TRBD1. Germline lookup yields CDR1 SGHDN and CDR2 FVKESK. The V segment lost 4 bases and the J segment 4 bases; nucleotides outside the gene matches: 5. The CDR3 is made up of 14 amino acids.

This clonotype was observed a handful of times. The CDR3 region is CASSPTGINYGYTF. As DNA, the CDR3 is TGTGCCAGCAGCCCAACAGGGATTAACTATGGCTACACCTTC. The chain has TRBV12-3 or TRBV12-4 and TRBJ1-2, with D possibly matching TRBD1 (6 bases). V gave up 6 bases and J gave up 1 base, with 12 bases separating them. The CDR3 consists of 14 residues.

This clonotype was recorded at least ten times. V usage is TRBV20-1 and J usage is TRBJ2-2; D unclear. There are 12 residues in the CDR3. The V gene lost 1 base and the J gene lost 2 bases, with 2 bases spanning the gap. Looked up from germline, CDR1 is DFQATT and CDR2 is SNEGSKA (reference sequence). CDR3 region: CSARGNTGELFF. CDR3 DNA: TGCAGTGCTAGAGGCAACACCGGGGAGCTGTTTTTT.

V and J are TRBV5-1 and TRBJ2-7; 7 bases agree with TRBD1. V lost 3 bases, J lost 3 bases, and 6 bases stayed unmatched. Looked up from germline, CDR1 is SGHRS and CDR2 is YFSETQ. The length of the CDR3 is 14 residues. CDR3 amino acids: CASSSVRGLYEQYF. The CDR3 DNA reads TGCGCCAGCAGCTCGGTTAGGGGGCTCTACGAGCAGTACTTC.

This clonotype was detected a few times. The chain uses TRBV5-5 and TRBJ2-7; D remains ambiguous. The CDR3 has 14 residues. V was shortened by 1 base and J by 3 bases, with 11 bases between the two germline ends. The V gene's germline CDR1 is SGHKS and CDR2 YYEKEE (reference sequence). The CDR3 DNA follows: TGTGCCAGCAGCTTGAGTGGTTTTAACTACGAGCAGTACTTC. It is translated as CASSLSGFNYEQYF.

This clonotype came up a few times. This chain links TRBV28 with TRBJ2-1; 8 nucleotides line up with TRBD1. The CDR3 consists of 15 residues. CDR1 is MDHEN and CDR2 is SYDVKM in the germline V gene. Germline trimming cut 4 bases from V and 9 bases from J; bases unmatched to any gene: 11. Here the CDR3 reads CASSSAQGVWVEQFF. CDR3 bases: TGTGCCAGCAGTTCAGCACAGGGGGTCTGGGTTGAGCAGTTCTTC.

V is TRBV20-1 and J is TRBJ2-4, with D maybe TRBD2 (6 bases). This CDR3 comprises 16 residues. The V and J ends lost 1 base and 1 base respectively, with 14 bases between them. In germline, CDR1 is DFQATT, CDR2 SNEGSKA (reference sequence). CDR3 nucleotides: TGCAGTGCTAGAGCGGGGCGGGATTCGGCCAAAAACATTCAGTACTTC. This encodes CSARAGRDSAKNIQYF.